Below, 5 T cell receptor beta chains from the same sample are listed, as sequenced in a study of blood T cell repertoires in COVID-19 (TCRdb year 2020). Libraries were made using the immunoSEQ multiplex PCR assay. TCRdb holds this immuneACCESS table with in-frame rearrangements only. Some clones are missing; in checked studies, unresolved V genes explain under half, and the rest has no known cause. The sample has 30,000 to 40,000 clones on record, less than 95% of them singletons. Under 25% of the sample goes to the ten largest clones. The sample comprised peripheral blood. Receptors originate from a man of 80 years or more with acute or convalescent COVID-19.

The chain links TRBV5-4 to TRBJ1-6, with 11 positions matching TRBD1. The germline gives CDR1 SGHNT, CDR2 YYREEE (reference sequence). The junction had 6 bases not matched to a gene; V was cut back by 3 bases and J by 10 bases. The CDR3 consists of 15 residues. In DNA, the CDR3 is TGTGCCAGCAGCTCCTCCGGGACAGGGGGATCACCCCTCCACTTT. As protein: CASSSSGTGGSPLHF.

The rearrangement uses TRBV2 and TRBJ2-2, with TRBD1 matching 7 bases. The junction had 8 bases not matched to a gene; V was cut back by 8 bases and J by 2 bases. CDR1 is SNHLY and CDR2 is FYNNEI in the germline V gene. The CDR3 is made up of 15 amino acids. The CDR3 DNA reads as TGTGCCAGCGGACTCAACAGGGGAAACACCGGGGAGCTGTTTTTT. Amino acid sequence: CASGLNRGNTGELFF. Based on the CDR3 plus reference TRBV2 and TRBJ2-2, the full variable domain is EPEVTQTPSHQVTQMGQEVILRCVPISNHLYFYWYRQILGQKVEFLVSFYNNEISEKSEIFDDQFSVERPDGSNFTLKIRSTKLEDSAMYFCASGLNRGNTGELFFGEGSRLTVL.

The chain links TRBV24-1 to TRBJ2-3, with D perhaps matching TRBD2 (6 bases). The CDR3 is made up of 14 amino acids. The germline CDR1 and CDR2 sequences are KGHDR and SFDVKD. V lost 9 bases to trimming and J lost 0 bases, with 12 bases between them. DNA of the CDR3: TGTGCCACCCGGGACTTTTATAGCACAGATACGCAGTATTTT. Encoded protein: CATRDFYSTDTQYF.

The V and J genes are TRBV30 and TRBJ1-5, with 8 nucleotides matching TRBD1. Germline V gene lookup returns CDR1 GTSNPN and CDR2 SVGIG (reference sequence). V was pared by 3 bases and J by 4 bases, with 11 bases of the junction left unmatched. This CDR3 has 16 residues. The CDR3, as DNA: TGTGCCTGGAGCGACCCCAGGACAGGGAGGAATCAGCCCCAGCATTTT. Protein product: CAWSDPRTGRNQPQHF.

The chain recombines TRBV18 with TRBJ1-1; 11 bases match TRBD1. CDR1 is KGHSH, CDR2 LQKENI, per germline. The CDR3 contains 16 residues. V was pared by 2 bases and J by 1 base, with 3 bases of the junction left unmatched. The CDR3 DNA follows: TGTGCCAGCTCACCAGGAGGGACAGGGGGGAACACTGAAGCTTTCTTT. Translation: CASSPGGTGGNTEAFF.